Each of the 27 T cell receptor beta chains below was sequenced from the same sample in a study of shared clonotypes between healthy human individuals. CD45RO-negative CD8 cells positively selected for CCR7 made up the naive population, which excluded terminally differentiated effector memory CD45RA+ cells. Here immunoSEQ multiplex PCR was the method, and the copy in TCRdb shows in-frame clones only, minus some. In the table there are just over 2,000,000 clones, 85% to 95% of which are singletons. The sample consisted of naive CD8+ T cells sorted from blood. Receptors originate from a man in his late teens or twenties in good health.

V and J are TRBV2 and TRBJ2-5; 9 bases agree with TRBD1. CDR3 size: 15 residues. V shed 6 bases and J 5 bases; nucleotides not matched to a gene: 10. In germline, CDR1 is SNHLY, CDR2 FYNNEI. CDR3 residues: CASSQDRGLGETQYF. DNA for the CDR3: TGTGCCAGCAGCCAGGACAGGGGTCTGGGCGAGACCCAGTACTTC. Full variable domain (remainder filled in from reference TRBV2 and TRBJ2-5): EPEVTQTPSHQVTQMGQEVILRCVPISNHLYFYWYRQILGQKVEFLVSFYNNEISEKSEIFDDQFSVERPDGSNFTLKIRSTKLEDSAMYFCASSQDRGLGETQYFGPGTRLLVL.

V and J are TRBV11-2 and TRBJ2-7, with 7 bases aligning to TRBD2. Germline CDR1 is SGHAT and CDR2 is FQNNGV. With V trimmed by 5 bases and J by 3 bases, 4 bases remained unmatched. The CDR3 covers 13 residues. The CDR3 region has the DNA TGTGCCAGCAGCCGTGAGCGGGACTACGAGCAGTACTTC. This encodes CASSRERDYEQYF. Supplemented by reference TRBV11-2 and TRBJ2-7, the full variable domain reads EAGVAQSPRYKIIEKRQSVAFWCNPISGHATLYWYQQILGQGPKLLIQFQNNGVVDDSQLPKDRFSAERLKGVDSTLKIQPAKLEDSAVYLCASSRERDYEQYFGPGTRLTVT.

Comment on this clone: Within the sample, other DNA sequences also encode this same CDR3. The rearrangement uses TRBV7-2 and TRBJ2-7; D gene uncertain. The CDR3 is 13 residues long. V lost 3 bases and J 4 bases, leaving 10 bases between the germline ends. Germline V gene data show CDR1 as SGHTA and CDR2 as FQGNSA. The CDR3 reads CASSFGLLYEQYF. The CDR3 region has the DNA TGTGCCAGCAGCTTCGGTCTACTGTACGAGCAGTACTTC.

J is TRBJ2-7 and V is TRBV7-3, with D possibly called TRBD1 or TRBD2 (5 bases each). The CDR3 is made up of 14 amino acids. Germline assignment: CDR1 SGHTA and CDR2 FQGTGA. V was trimmed by 1 base and J by 3 bases, leaving 10 bases between them. The CDR3, as DNA: TGTGCCAGCAGCTTAAAGGGGACCTTCTACGAGCAGTACTTC. This sequence encodes CASSLKGTFYEQYF.

V gene TRBV29-1 combines with J gene TRBJ2-7; 8 nucleotides align to TRBD1. There are 15 residues in the CDR3. The trim removed 4 bases at V and 2 bases at J, leaving 10 bases unmatched. Germline values: CDR1 SQVTM, CDR2 ANQGSEA. The CDR3 loop reads CSVVEPGQVTYEQYF. As DNA, the CDR3 is TGCAGCGTTGTGGAACCGGGACAGGTAACCTACGAGCAGTACTTC.

J is TRBJ1-1 and V is TRBV5-8; 7 bases are a match to TRBD1. The V segment lost 4 bases and the J segment 1 base; nucleotides outside the gene matches: 4. The CDR3 is 14 residues long. CDR1 and CDR2 from the germline V gene are SGHTS and YDEGEE. The CDR3 protein is CASSKGQPNTEAFF. The CDR3 DNA reads as TGTGCCAGCAGCAAGGGACAGCCGAACACTGAAGCTTTCTTT.

CDR3 nucleotide sequence: TGTGCCAGCAGCCAAGATTGGTTGGGGTCCTACGAGCAGTACTTC. Protein sequence: CASSQDWLGSYEQYF. The J gene is TRBJ2-7, the V gene TRBV4-2; D uncertain. The CDR3 runs to 15 residues. CDR1 and CDR2 (germline): LGHNA, YNFKEQ. V was shortened by 0 bases and J by 1 base, with 10 bases between the two germline ends.

About this clone: This sample also contains other DNA sequences that code for the same CDR3. The chain has TRBV4-3 and TRBJ1-5, with D unclear. Trimming left V 0 bases short and J 6 bases short, with 6 bases between. The CDR3 spans 13 residues. The germline V gene encodes CDR1 LGHNA and CDR2 YSLEER. The CDR3: CASSQDLGQPQHF. The CDR3 nucleotides are TGCGCCAGCAGCCAAGATCTTGGTCAGCCCCAGCATTTT.

The chain uses TRBV6-5 and TRBJ2-7, with 12 bases fitting TRBD2. This CDR3 is built from 16 residues. The germline V gene encodes CDR1 MNHEY and CDR2 SVGAGI. V dropped 4 bases and J dropped 4; count of bases not matched to a gene: 8. CDR3 protein: CASSSPETSGGYEQYF. The CDR3, as DNA: TGTGCCAGCAGTTCCCCGGAGACTAGCGGGGGTTACGAGCAGTACTTC.

V is TRBV2 and J is TRBJ1-5; D gene ambiguous. V was trimmed by 0 bases and J by 0 bases, leaving 12 bases between them. The length of the CDR3 is 17 residues. CDR1 and CDR2 from the germline V gene are SNHLY and FYNNEI. The CDR3 DNA follows: TGTGCCAGCAGTGAAGCTCTCCGAGACTATAGCAATCAGCCCCAGCATTTT. Translated: CASSEALRDYSNQPQHF.

The V and J genes are TRBV2 and TRBJ2-5, with a possible D match to TRBD2 (5 bases). The CDR3 runs 12 residues. The germline V gene has CDR1 SNHLY and CDR2 FYNNEI. V was cut by 4 bases and J by 3 bases, with 6 bases left in between. The CDR3, as DNA: TGTGCCAGCAGTGCGGAGGAAGAGACCCAGTACTTC. Translation: CASSAEEETQYF.

The V call is TRBV6-5, the J call TRBJ1-2; D ambiguous. Germline-derived CDR1 and CDR2 are MNHEY and SVGAGI. The V end was cut by 2 bases, the J end by 5 bases, with 9 bases between. The CDR3 covers 13 residues. The CDR3 sequence: CASSYEPGYGYTF. The DNA of the CDR3 is TGTGCCAGCAGTTACGAGCCTGGGTATGGCTACACCTTC.

V is TRBV29-1 and J is TRBJ2-3; no clear D gene. Germline CDR1 reads SQVTM; CDR2 reads ANQGSEA. Trimming stripped 4 bases from V and 0 bases from J, with 17 bases between. The CDR3 is 16 residues long. This CDR3 reads CSVVADRYSSTDTQYF. The DNA for the CDR3 is TGCAGCGTTGTGGCGGACCGATACTCTAGCACAGATACGCAGTATTTT.

The chain is built from TRBV9 and TRBJ1-3; D gene unclear. Trimming shortened V by 4 bases and J by 0 bases, and 5 bases separated the two germline ends. The CDR3 sequence is 13 residues long. Germline lookup yields CDR1 SGDLS and CDR2 YYNGEE. The CDR3 coding sequence is TGTGCCAGCAGCACGAGCTCTGGAAACACCATATATTTT. Protein product: CASSTSSGNTIYF.

The chain combines TRBV5-1 with TRBJ2-1; 8 nucleotides agree with TRBD1. Trimming removed 5 bases from V and 7 bases from J; junction bases left unmatched: 5. The germline V gene encodes CDR1 SGHRS and CDR2 YFSETQ. The CDR3 loop spans 13 amino acids. The CDR3 bases are TGCGCCAGCAGTTCCAGACAGGGGAATGAGCAGTTCTTC. Encoded protein: CASSSRQGNEQFF.

Regarding this clone: In the same sample, other DNA sequences code for this CDR3. The gene calls are TRBV27 and TRBJ2-7; weak D call: TRBD2 (5 bases). The CDR3 contains 12 residues. V was pared by 6 bases and J by 4 bases, with 10 bases between. The germline CDR1 and CDR2 sequences are MNHEY and SMNVEV (reference sequence). As DNA, the CDR3 is TGTGCCAGCAGCACTGGAGGATACGAGCAGTACTTC. Amino acids: CASSTGGYEQYF.

This chain joins TRBV27 and TRBJ2-5; 7 bases align to TRBD1. The CDR3 spans 15 residues. V dropped 3 bases and J dropped 0; count of bases not matched to a gene: 4. Germline-derived CDR1 and CDR2 are MNHEY and SMNVEV (reference sequence). CDR3 protein: CASSFHGTDQETQYF. In DNA, the CDR3 is TGTGCCAGCAGTTTCCACGGGACAGACCAAGAGACCCAGTACTTC.

This clone was recorded only once. The chain carries TRBV5-6 and TRBJ2-5; 7 positions match TRBD1. V was pared by 4 bases and J by 4 bases, with 16 bases of the junction left unmatched. Germline CDR1 reads SGHDT; CDR2 reads YYEEEE. The CDR3 is 17 residues long. CDR3 sequence reads: CASSPESDREWVETQYF. CDR3 DNA: TGTGCCAGCAGCCCCGAGTCAGACAGGGAATGGGTAGAGACCCAGTACTTC.

The CDR3 DNA reads as TGCGCCAGCAGCGGTGGACTAGCCGTCGATACAGATACGCAGTATTTT. Translated, it gives CASSGGLAVDTDTQYF. The genes are TRBV5-1 and TRBJ2-3, with 8 bases aligning to TRBD2. With V trimmed by 4 bases and J by 3 bases, 10 bases remained unmatched. Germline CDR1 SGHRS, CDR2 YFSETQ. The CDR3 runs 16 residues.

This sequence joins TRBV7-2 and TRBJ1-4, with 9 nucleotides matching TRBD1. Germline assignment: CDR1 SGHTA and CDR2 FQGNSA. The CDR3 has 15 amino acids. The J segment lost 8 bases and the V segment lost 4 bases, leaving 8 bases of the junction unmatched. CDR3 in amino acids: CASSWGTGTREKLFF. CDR3 in DNA: TGTGCCAGCAGCTGGGGGACAGGGACCAGGGAAAAACTGTTTTTT.

The chain employs TRBV10-1 and TRBJ1-1, with D possibly being TRBD1 (5 bases). CDR3 length: 14 amino acids. The V end was cut by 0 bases, the J end by 5 bases, with 10 bases between. Germline V gives CDR1 WNHNN, CDR2 SYGVQD (reference sequence). Written as DNA, the CDR3 is TGCGCCAGCAGTGAGTCGGAGGGGTGGACTGAAGCTTTCTTT. It encodes CASSESEGWTEAFF.

This rearrangement joins TRBV14 to TRBJ2-2, with unresolved D. Trimming cost V 2 bases and J 2 bases, with 21 bases left between them. The germline gives CDR1 SGHDN, CDR2 FVKESK. This CDR3 spans 19 amino acids. Written as DNA, the CDR3 is TGTGCCAGCAGCCAACTCCCCTTCCCCGCGGTAGGAAACACCGGGGAGCTGTTTTTT. Protein: CASSQLPFPAVGNTGELFF.

This clone was observed a few times. The chain carries TRBV11-3 and TRBJ1-2; 7 bases are shared with TRBD1. The V and J ends lost 4 bases and 8 bases, in that order; junction bases with no gene match: 13. CDR3 length: 15 residues. Germline V gives CDR1 SGHNT, CDR2 YENEEA. CDR3 nucleotides: TGTGCCAGCAGCTCACCTCCACAGGGGTCTGGAGGCTACACCTTC. This encodes CASSSPPQGSGGYTF.

The chain has TRBV14 and TRBJ2-1; TRBD1 agrees at 12 bases. The CDR3 covers 16 residues. CDR1 and CDR2 (germline): SGHDN, FVKESK. The V gene end was trimmed by 6 bases and the J gene end by 7 bases; junction bases not matched to a gene: 10. In nucleotides, the CDR3 is TGTGCCAGCAGGGCCACGGGGACAGGGGGCATAAATGAGCAGTTCTTC. Translation: CASRATGTGGINEQFF.

The chain is built from TRBV15 and TRBJ1-2, with 9 bases that match TRBD1. J lost 5 bases, V lost 3 bases, and 10 bases had no gene match. Germline V gene lookup returns CDR1 LNHNV and CDR2 YYDKDF (reference sequence). The CDR3 is made up of 16 amino acids. For the CDR3, the DNA is TGTGCCACCAGCAGGGGTTTGGCCGGGACAGGGTATGGCTACACCTTC. As protein: CATSRGLAGTGYGYTF.

The chain has TRBV4-3 and TRBJ2-3; 8 nucleotides line up with TRBD2. CDR3 length: 18 amino acids. Germline assignment: CDR1 LGHNA and CDR2 YSLEER. Trimming at V came to 0 bases and at J to 0 bases, leaving 8 bases not matched to a gene. DNA of the CDR3: TGCGCCAGCAGCCAAGATGGGCCTAGCGGGCTTAGCACAGATACGCAGTATTTT. This encodes CASSQDGPSGLSTDTQYF.

This chain joins TRBV19 and TRBJ2-5; D is ambiguous. The CDR3 extends over 13 amino acids. Trimming stripped 3 bases from V and 5 bases from J, with 10 bases between. Germline assignment: CDR1 LNHDA and CDR2 SQIVND (reference sequence). Here the CDR3 reads CASSIILGETQYF. For the CDR3, the DNA is TGTGCCAGTAGTATCATCCTCGGGGAGACCCAGTACTTC.